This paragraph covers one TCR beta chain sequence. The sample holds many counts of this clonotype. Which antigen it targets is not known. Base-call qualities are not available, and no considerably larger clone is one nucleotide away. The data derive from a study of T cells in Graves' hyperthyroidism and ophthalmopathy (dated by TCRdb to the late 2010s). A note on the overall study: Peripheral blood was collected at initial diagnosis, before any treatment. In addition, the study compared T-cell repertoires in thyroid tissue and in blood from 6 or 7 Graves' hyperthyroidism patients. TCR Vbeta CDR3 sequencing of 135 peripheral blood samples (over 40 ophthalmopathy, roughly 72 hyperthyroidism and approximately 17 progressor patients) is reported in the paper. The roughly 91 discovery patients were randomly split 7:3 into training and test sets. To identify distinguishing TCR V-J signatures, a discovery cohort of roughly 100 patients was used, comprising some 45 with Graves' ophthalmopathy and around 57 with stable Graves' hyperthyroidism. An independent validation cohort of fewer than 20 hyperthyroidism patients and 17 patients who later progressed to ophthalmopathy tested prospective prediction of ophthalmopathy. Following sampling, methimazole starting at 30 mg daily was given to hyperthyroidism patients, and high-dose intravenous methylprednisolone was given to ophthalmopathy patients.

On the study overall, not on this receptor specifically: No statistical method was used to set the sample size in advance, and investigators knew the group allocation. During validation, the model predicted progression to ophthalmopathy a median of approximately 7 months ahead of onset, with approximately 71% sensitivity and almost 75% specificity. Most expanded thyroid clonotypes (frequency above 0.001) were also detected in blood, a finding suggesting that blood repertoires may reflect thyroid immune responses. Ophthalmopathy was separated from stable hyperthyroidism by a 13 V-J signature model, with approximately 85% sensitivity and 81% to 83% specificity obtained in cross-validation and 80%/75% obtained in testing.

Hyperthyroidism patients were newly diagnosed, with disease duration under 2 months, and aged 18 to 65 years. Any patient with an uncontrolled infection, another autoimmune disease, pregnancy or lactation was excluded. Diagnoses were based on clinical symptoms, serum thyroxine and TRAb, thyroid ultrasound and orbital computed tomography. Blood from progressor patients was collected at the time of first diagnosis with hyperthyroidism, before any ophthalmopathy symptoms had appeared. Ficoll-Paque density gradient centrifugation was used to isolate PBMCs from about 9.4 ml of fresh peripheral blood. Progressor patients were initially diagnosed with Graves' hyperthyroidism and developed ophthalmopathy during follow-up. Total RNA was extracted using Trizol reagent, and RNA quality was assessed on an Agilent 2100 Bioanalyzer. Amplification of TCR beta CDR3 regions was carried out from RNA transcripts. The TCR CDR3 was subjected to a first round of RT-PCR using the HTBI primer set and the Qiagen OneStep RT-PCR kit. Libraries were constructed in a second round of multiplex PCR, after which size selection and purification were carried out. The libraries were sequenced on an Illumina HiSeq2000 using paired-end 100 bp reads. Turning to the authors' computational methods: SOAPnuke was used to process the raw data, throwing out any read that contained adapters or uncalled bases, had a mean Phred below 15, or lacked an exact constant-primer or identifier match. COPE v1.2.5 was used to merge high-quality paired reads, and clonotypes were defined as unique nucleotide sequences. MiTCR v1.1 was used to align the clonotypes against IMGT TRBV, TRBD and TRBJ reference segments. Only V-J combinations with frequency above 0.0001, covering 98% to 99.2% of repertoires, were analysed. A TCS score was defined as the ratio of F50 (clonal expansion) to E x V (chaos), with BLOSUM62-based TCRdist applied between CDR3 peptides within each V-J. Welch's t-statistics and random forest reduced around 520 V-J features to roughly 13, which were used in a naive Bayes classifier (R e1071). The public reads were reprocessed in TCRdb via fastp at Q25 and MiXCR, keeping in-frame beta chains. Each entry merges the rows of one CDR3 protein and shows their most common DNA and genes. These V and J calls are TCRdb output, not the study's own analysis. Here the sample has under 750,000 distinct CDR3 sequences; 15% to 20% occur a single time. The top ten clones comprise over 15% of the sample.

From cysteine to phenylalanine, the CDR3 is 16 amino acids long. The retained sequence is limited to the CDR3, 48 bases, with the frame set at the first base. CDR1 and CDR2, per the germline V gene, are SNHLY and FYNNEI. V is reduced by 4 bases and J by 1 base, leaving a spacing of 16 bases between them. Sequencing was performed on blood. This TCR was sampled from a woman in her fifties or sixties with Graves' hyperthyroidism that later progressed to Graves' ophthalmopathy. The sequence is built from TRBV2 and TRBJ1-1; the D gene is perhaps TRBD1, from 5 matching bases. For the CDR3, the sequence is CASSGVGGHPNTEAFF. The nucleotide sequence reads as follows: TGTGCCAGCAGTGGAGTGGGCGGACACCCGAACACTGAAGCTTTCTTT. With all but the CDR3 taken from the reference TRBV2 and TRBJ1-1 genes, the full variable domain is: EPEVTQTPSHQVTQMGQEVILRCVPISNHLYFYWYRQILGQKVEFLVSFYNNEISEKSEIFDDQFSVERPDGSNFTLKIRSTKLEDSAMYFCASSGVGGHPNTEAFFGQGTRLTVV.